This T cell receptor beta chain was observed in a study of cytotoxic CD8 clonotypes in ibrutinib-treated CLL. For the study at large: Partial response was seen in about 25 patients and complete response in 2; after median roughly 6 years, about 14 stayed remitted, around 12 progressed.

Produced via immunoSEQ multiplex PCR; TCRdb's table is partial and in-frame only. Found here are roughly 38,000 clones, nearly 50% of them singletons; the top ten hold 15% to 20%. Study-wide results and limits: Age-matched healthy donor levels were exceeded by baseline clonality, which tracked circulating CD8+ T-cell counts. Ibrutinib response saw clonality rise, and progression saw it return toward baseline.

On this clone: Its antigen is not identified.

Germline loops: CDR1 LNHDA, CDR2 SQIVND (reference sequence). This CDR3 contains 15 residues. V gave up 5 bases and J gave up 3 bases; unmatched junction bases: 10. V gene TRBV19 combines with J gene TRBJ2-7; 7 nucleotides align to TRBD1. The receptor's source is a human donor with chronic lymphocytic leukemia. This specimen consisted of PBMCs, obtained before ibrutinib treatment. The CDR3 DNA sequence: TGTGCCAGTAGTTCCTCACAGCACAGGGGCTACGAGCAGTACTTC. Translation: CASSSSQHRGYEQYF.